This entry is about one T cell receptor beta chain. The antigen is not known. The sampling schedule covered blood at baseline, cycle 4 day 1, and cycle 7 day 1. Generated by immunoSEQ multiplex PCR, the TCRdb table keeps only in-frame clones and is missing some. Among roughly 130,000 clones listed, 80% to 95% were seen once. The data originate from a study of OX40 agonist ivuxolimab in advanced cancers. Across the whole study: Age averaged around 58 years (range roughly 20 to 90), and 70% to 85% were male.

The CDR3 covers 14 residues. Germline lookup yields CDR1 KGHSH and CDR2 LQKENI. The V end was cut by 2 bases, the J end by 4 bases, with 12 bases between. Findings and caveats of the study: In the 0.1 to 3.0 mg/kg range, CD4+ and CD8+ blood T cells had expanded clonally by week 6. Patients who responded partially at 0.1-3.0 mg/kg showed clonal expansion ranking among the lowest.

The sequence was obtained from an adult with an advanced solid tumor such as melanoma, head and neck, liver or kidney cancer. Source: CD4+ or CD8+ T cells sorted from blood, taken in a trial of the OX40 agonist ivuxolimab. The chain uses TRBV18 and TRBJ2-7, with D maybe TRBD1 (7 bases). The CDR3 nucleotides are TGTGCCAGCTCACCAAGGTCAGGGGGGTACGAGCAGTACTTC. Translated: CASSPRSGGYEQYF.